This T cell receptor beta chain was sequenced in a study of CD8 T cells in ankylosing spondylitis (dated by TCRdb to about 2017). General notes on the study: To find TCR variants linked to disease, the study profiled T cell receptor beta repertoires in ankylosing spondylitis patients and healthy donors. Peripheral blood was sampled, and synovial fluid was additionally collected from ankylosing spondylitis patients. In total, the full study cohort was made up of roughly 110 healthy donors and 25 to 30 ankylosing spondylitis patients.

The investigation overall reported the following: The disease-linked clones had a CD8+ phenotype and were found at relatively low frequencies in peripheral blood. Some of the motif variants had been reported before in the synovial fluid and blood of reactive arthritis patients, a finding that suggests common disease-initiation mechanisms. A TCR beta motif made up of under ten highly homologous amino acid variants appeared to be characteristic of blood from ankylosing spondylitis patients. According to the report, matched synovial fluid samples from ankylosing spondylitis patients were significantly enriched for the disease-linked clones.

Sequencing relied on an Illumina HiSeq 2500. TCR beta libraries were prepared by quantitative 5'-RACE with molecular barcodes. As for the authors' bioinformatics: To identify disease-linked TCR variants, a new computational method was used, one built on a probabilistic model of VDJ rearrangement. The public reads were reprocessed in TCRdb via fastp at Q25 and MiXCR, keeping in-frame beta chains. Every distinct CDR3 protein forms one entry, paired with its most common genes and DNA. TCRdb's processing, not the authors', yielded these V and J calls. The sample table contains 390,000 or so distinct CDR3 sequences; only one count was recorded for more than 20% of them. The ten largest clones add up to around 17% of the sample. CDR1 and CDR2 are read off the germline V gene as SGHRS and YFSETQ. Between the V and J ends, shortened by 4 bases and 4 bases respectively, the junction contains 11 bases. Taken from cysteine to phenylalanine, the CDR3 has 14 residues. Only the CDR3 DNA is retained, 42 bases long and in frame from the first base.

In regard to this clonotype: Its specific antigen is unknown. The input lacks base qualities; no much larger clone sits a single base away.

This sequence uses TRBV5-1 and TRBJ1-4; possibly the D gene is TRBD1, per 6 matching bases. This clonotype was sampled from a male donor with ankylosing spondylitis. The specimen sequenced was blood, either unsorted or a sorted T cell fraction (not recorded which). The bases are TGCGCCAGCAGCCAGGACAGTTTTAATGAAAAACTGTTTTTT. Translated, this is CASSQDSFNEKLFF.